This T cell receptor (beta chain) is from a study of blood T cell repertoires in COVID-19. As for the study in general: The origin of the acute and convalescent COVID-19 samples was the United States, Italy and Spain. From T cells, B-cell-depleted T cells, or PBMCs came the material, which was cDNA or gDNA.

Per the authors' pipeline: How many nucleated cells were present was estimated from reference gene primer amplification. Assay used: immunoSEQ multiplex PCR; TCRdb lists only in-frame clones, some missing. From that table come the V and J calls and clone size; the DNA was used to work out D and trimming. Counted here are roughly 200,000 clones, around nine tenths occurring once; the ten biggest clones make up approximately 6.2%. Germline V lookup: CDR1 SGHTA, CDR2 FQGTGA. This CDR3 region has 16 residues. The trim removed 2 bases at V and 10 bases at J, leaving 12 bases unmatched. This clonotype was sampled from a man aged 55 to 70 who had recovered from COVID-19. Sequences were obtained from peripheral blood. The chain has TRBV7-3 and TRBJ2-1; 9 positions agree with TRBD2. The CDR3 sequence is CASSLGGSGSRDEQFF. CDR3 in DNA: TGTGCCAGCAGCTTAGGGGGTAGCGGGAGCAGGGACGAGCAGTTCTTC.